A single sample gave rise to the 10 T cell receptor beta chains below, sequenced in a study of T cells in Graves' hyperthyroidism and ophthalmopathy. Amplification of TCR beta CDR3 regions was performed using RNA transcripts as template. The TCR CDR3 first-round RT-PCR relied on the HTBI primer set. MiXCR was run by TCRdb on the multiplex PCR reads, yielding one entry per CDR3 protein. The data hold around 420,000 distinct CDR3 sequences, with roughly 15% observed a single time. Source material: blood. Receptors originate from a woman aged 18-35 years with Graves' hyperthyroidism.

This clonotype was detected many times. The CDR3 DNA sequence: TGTGCCAGCAGCAGAACAGGGGTAGGTCAGCCCCAGCATTTT. Translation: CASSRTGVGQPQHF. The chain couples TRBV12-3 or TRBV12-4 to TRBJ1-5; 7 bases fit TRBD1. The V gene end was trimmed by 6 bases and the J gene end by 6 bases; junction bases not matched to a gene: 8. The CDR3 sequence is 14 residues long.

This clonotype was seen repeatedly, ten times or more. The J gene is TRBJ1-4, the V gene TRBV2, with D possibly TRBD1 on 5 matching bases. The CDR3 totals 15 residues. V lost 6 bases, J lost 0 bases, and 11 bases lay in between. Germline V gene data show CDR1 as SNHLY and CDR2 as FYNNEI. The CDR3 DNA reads TGTGCCAGCAGGGGGATGGGGGCAACTAATGAAAAACTGTTTTTT. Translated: CASRGMGATNEKLFF.

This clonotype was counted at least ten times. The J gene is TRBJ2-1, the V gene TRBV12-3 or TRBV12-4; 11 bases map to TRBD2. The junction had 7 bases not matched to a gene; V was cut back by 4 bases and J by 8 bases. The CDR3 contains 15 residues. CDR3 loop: CASSSPTSGNDEQFF. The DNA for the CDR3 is TGTGCCAGCAGTTCACCGACTAGCGGGAACGATGAGCAGTTCTTC.

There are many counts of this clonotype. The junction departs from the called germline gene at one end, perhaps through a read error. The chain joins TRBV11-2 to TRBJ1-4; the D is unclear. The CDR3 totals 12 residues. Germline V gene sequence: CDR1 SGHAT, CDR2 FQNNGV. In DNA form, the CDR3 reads TGTGCCAGCAGCCTAGATAATGAAAAACTGTTTTTT. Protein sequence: CASSLDNEKLFF.

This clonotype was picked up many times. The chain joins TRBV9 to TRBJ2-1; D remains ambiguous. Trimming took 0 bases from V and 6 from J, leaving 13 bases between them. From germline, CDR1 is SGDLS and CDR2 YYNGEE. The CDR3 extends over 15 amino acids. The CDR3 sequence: CASSVEGNYRNEQFF. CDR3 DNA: TGTGCCAGCAGCGTAGAAGGGAATTACCGCAATGAGCAGTTCTTC.

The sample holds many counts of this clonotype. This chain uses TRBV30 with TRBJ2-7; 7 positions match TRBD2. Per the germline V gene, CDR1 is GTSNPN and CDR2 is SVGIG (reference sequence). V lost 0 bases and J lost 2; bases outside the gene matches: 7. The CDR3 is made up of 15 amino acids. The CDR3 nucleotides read TGTGCCTGGAGTGTAATAAACGCGGGGGCCTACGAGCAGTACTTC. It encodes CAWSVINAGAYEQYF.

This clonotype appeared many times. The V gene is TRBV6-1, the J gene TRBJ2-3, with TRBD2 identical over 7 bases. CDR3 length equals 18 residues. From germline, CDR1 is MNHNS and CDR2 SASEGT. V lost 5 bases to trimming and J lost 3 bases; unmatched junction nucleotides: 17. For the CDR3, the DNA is TGTGCCAGCAGTTTCAACCGGGGGGTGGGAGGTGGTACAGATACGCAGTATTTT. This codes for CASSFNRGVGGGTDTQYF.

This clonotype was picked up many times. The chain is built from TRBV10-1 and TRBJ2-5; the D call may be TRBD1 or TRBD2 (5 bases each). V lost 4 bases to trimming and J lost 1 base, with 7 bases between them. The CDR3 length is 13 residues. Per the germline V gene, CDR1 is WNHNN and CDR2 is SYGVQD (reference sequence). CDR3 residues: CASSGDRQETQYF. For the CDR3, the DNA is TGCGCCAGCAGTGGGGACCGCCAAGAGACCCAGTACTTC.

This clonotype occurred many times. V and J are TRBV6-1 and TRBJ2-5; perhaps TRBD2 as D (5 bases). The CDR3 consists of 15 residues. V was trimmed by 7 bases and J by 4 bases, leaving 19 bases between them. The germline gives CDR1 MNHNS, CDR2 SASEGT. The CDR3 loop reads CASIATLTGIETQYF. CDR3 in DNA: TGTGCCAGCATAGCGACTTTAACCGGGATAGAGACCCAGTACTTC.

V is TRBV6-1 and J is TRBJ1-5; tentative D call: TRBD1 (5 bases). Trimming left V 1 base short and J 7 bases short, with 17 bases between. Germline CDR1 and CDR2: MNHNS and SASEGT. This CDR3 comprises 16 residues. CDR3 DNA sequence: TGTGCCAGCAGTGAAGGGCCGGGCAGGGTGAGCCAGCCCCAGCATTTT. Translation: CASSEGPGRVSQPQHF.